Following are 32 T cell receptor beta chains from one sample sequenced in a study of OX40 agonist ivuxolimab in advanced cancers. Library creation used the immunoSEQ multiplex PCR assay. Held by TCRdb, this immuneACCESS table contains in-frame sequences only and omits some clones. Under half of the omission traces to an unresolved V gene where checked; the cause of the rest is unknown. The sample table contains about 64,000 clones; only one count was recorded for roughly 87% of them. 2.8% of the sample comes from the top ten. The sample in question was CD4+ or CD8+ T cells sorted from blood, obtained in a trial of the OX40 agonist ivuxolimab. The receptor set was obtained from an adult with an advanced solid tumor such as melanoma, head and neck, liver or kidney cancer.

The V gene is TRBV11-3, the J gene TRBJ2-1; 8 nucleotides agree with TRBD2. There are 15 residues in the CDR3. CDR1 and CDR2 from the germline V gene are SGHNT and YENEEA. V dropped 5 bases and J dropped 4; count of bases not matched to a gene: 7. The CDR3 here is CASSPRVAGYNEQFF. CDR3 bases: TGTGCCAGCAGCCCCCGGGTAGCGGGATACAATGAGCAGTTCTTC.

V is TRBV5-1 and J is TRBJ2-2, with 7 bases aligning to TRBD1. The CDR3 length is 16 residues. Germline V gene sequence: CDR1 SGHRS, CDR2 YFSETQ. V trimming: 0 bases; J trimming: 6 bases; junction bases outside the gene matches: 8. The CDR3 DNA reads TGCGCCAGCAGCTTGGAGGGGGCGGTCGGGGCCGGGGAGCTGTTTTTT. As protein: CASSLEGAVGAGELFF.

The chain carries TRBV6-5 and TRBJ1-4; D is ambiguous. Germline-derived CDR1 and CDR2 are MNHEY and SVGAGI. The germline V and J ends were trimmed by 0 bases and 8 bases, with 10 bases remaining between them. There are 14 residues in the CDR3. In DNA, the CDR3 is TGTGCCAGCAGTTACTCGATTCGGAAGGAAAAACTGTTTTTT. Translating it yields CASSYSIRKEKLFF.

The rearrangement joins TRBV29-1 to TRBJ1-1, with 8 bases aligning to TRBD1. Germline lookup yields CDR1 SQVTM and CDR2 ANQGSEA. The junction had 16 bases not matched to a gene; V was cut back by 5 bases and J by 2 bases. This CDR3 spans 17 amino acids. The CDR3 loop is CSVNVNRGGQGNTEAFF. CDR3 nucleotides: TGCAGCGTTAATGTCAATCGGGGAGGACAGGGAAACACTGAAGCTTTCTTT.

The rearrangement uses TRBV10-2 and TRBJ2-1; TRBD1 matches at 7 bases. After removal of 6 bases from V and 8 bases from J, the junction contained 10 bases not matched to a gene. Germline lookup yields CDR1 WSHSY and CDR2 SAAADI. CDR3 length: 14 amino acids. The CDR3 sequence: CASRSEGAGDEQFF. The CDR3 coding sequence is TGCGCCAGCAGAAGCGAGGGGGCTGGTGATGAGCAGTTCTTC.

This chain links TRBV2 with TRBJ1-2; 8 bases are shared with TRBD1. V lost 2 bases, J lost 7 bases, and 3 bases stayed unmatched. The V gene's germline CDR1 is SNHLY and CDR2 FYNNEI. This CDR3 contains 13 residues. Here the CDR3 DNA reads TGTGCCAGCAGTGAACAGGGGGCAGGTGGCTACACCTTC. It encodes CASSEQGAGGYTF. Full variable domain (outside the CDR3, taken from reference TRBV2 and TRBJ1-2): EPEVTQTPSHQVTQMGQEVILRCVPISNHLYFYWYRQILGQKVEFLVSFYNNEISEKSEIFDDQFSVERPDGSNFTLKIRSTKLEDSAMYFCASSEQGAGGYTFGSGTRLTVV.

This clone appeared once. This chain connects TRBV9 to TRBJ2-7, with 11 bases fitting TRBD2. With V trimmed by 3 bases and J by 0 bases, 2 bases remained unmatched. This CDR3 contains 15 residues. Looked up from germline, CDR1 is SGDLS and CDR2 is YYNGEE. The DNA for the CDR3 is TGTGCCAGCAGCGCCACTAGCGGGAGCTCCTACGAGCAGTACTTC. Residues: CASSATSGSSYEQYF. The full variable domain, completed using reference TRBV9 and TRBJ2-7, is DSGVTQTPKHLITATGQRVTLRCSPRSGDLSVYWYQQSLDQGLQFLIQYYNGEERAKGNILERFSAQQFPDLHSELNLSSLELGDSALYFCASSATSGSSYEQYFGPGTRLTVT.

V gene TRBV28 combines with J gene TRBJ1-2, with 10 bases fitting TRBD1. V lost 7 bases and J lost 7; bases outside the gene matches: 18. Germline assignment: CDR1 MDHEN and CDR2 SYDVKM. The CDR3 spans 17 residues. CDR3 nucleotide sequence: TGTGCCAGCAAACGAACCGGGACAGGGGTGGTAGTCAGTGGCTACACCTTC. Amino acids: CASKRTGTGVVVSGYTF.

This rearrangement joins TRBV6-5 to TRBJ2-5; tentatively, D is TRBD2 (5 bases). Germline CDR1 and CDR2: MNHEY and SVGAGI. The CDR3 loop spans 14 amino acids. The germline V and J ends were trimmed by 5 bases and 1 base, with 11 bases remaining between them. CDR3 amino acids: CASSLTRTQETQYF. CDR3 in DNA: TGTGCCAGCAGTCTAACTAGAACCCAAGAGACCCAGTACTTC.

This clone was recorded only once. The genes are TRBV30 and TRBJ2-1; the D gene is possibly TRBD2 (6 bases). Trimming pared 3 bases from V and 5 bases from J, leaving 14 bases between. Germline CDR1 reads GTSNPN; CDR2 reads SVGIG (reference sequence). This CDR3 has 14 amino acids. As DNA, the CDR3 is TGTGCCTGGAGGTCGTGGTCGGGGGACAATGAGCAGTTCTTC. Translated, it gives CAWRSWSGDNEQFF.

The chain links TRBV7-8 to TRBJ1-4, with TRBD1 matching over 9 bases. Germline CDR1 reads SGHVS; CDR2 reads FQNEAQ. Trimming took 5 bases from V and 7 from J; bases not matched to a gene: 2. The CDR3 extends over 13 amino acids. The CDR3 coding sequence is TGTGCCAGCAGCCGGGACAGGGCTGAAAAACTGTTTTTT. It specifies CASSRDRAEKLFF.

V is TRBV5-4 and J is TRBJ2-5; D may be TRBD1 (6 bases). TRBJ2-7 matches the DNA end more closely, so the J call is doubtful. The CDR3 runs to 13 residues. CDR1 SGHNT and CDR2 YYREEE come from the germline V gene (reference sequence). CDR3 sequence: CASSRDNSDEQYF. The DNA of the CDR3 is TGTGCCAGCAGTCGGGACAATTCGGACGAGCAGTACTTC.

V usage is TRBV4-2 and J usage is TRBJ2-3, with unresolved D. The CDR3 length is 16 residues. In germline, CDR1 is LGHNA, CDR2 YNFKEQ. Trimming took off 0 bases at V and 3 bases at J, with 13 bases between the two ends. The CDR3 loop reads CASSQEGRERTDTQYF. CDR3 DNA sequence: TGTGCCAGCAGCCAAGAAGGCAGAGAGCGAACAGATACGCAGTATTTT.

The J gene is TRBJ1-3, the V gene TRBV30; weak D call: TRBD1 (6 bases). Germline V gene sequence: CDR1 GTSNPN, CDR2 SVGIG (reference sequence). Trimming cost V 2 bases and J 9 bases, with 14 bases left between them. CDR3 length: 13 amino acids. The DNA for the CDR3 is TGTGCCTGGAGTACCGAAGGGGGAGTCACCATATATTTT. Amino acid sequence: CAWSTEGGVTIYF.

The chain combines TRBV25-1 with TRBJ1-2, with unresolved D. Deletions cut 1 base from V and 8 bases from J, with 11 bases between. CDR3 length equals 13 residues. The germline V gene encodes CDR1 MGHDK and CDR2 SYGVNS. CDR3 sequence: CASSEWNAGGYTF. The DNA of the CDR3 is TGTGCCAGCAGTGAATGGAACGCGGGCGGCTACACCTTC.

V and J are TRBV5-1 and TRBJ1-2; 9 bases align to TRBD1. CDR1 and CDR2 (germline): SGHRS, YFSETQ. The junction had 6 bases not matched to a gene; V was cut back by 4 bases and J by 8 bases. The CDR3 covers 13 residues. DNA of the CDR3: TGCGCCAGCAGCCCCGGGACAGGGAAGGGCTACACCTTC. This translates into CASSPGTGKGYTF.

The gene calls are TRBV18 and TRBJ1-4; D unclear. V lost 3 bases, J lost 8 bases, and 16 bases lay in between. The CDR3 is 15 residues long. CDR1 and CDR2 (germline): KGHSH, LQKENI. In nucleotides, the CDR3 is TGTGCCAGCTCACCCACTCAAGGACTGGGAGAAAAACTGTTTTTT. Protein product: CASSPTQGLGEKLFF.

This chain joins TRBV2 and TRBJ1-4; D unclear. The CDR3 contains 12 residues. V was cut by 6 bases and J by 5 bases, with 7 bases left in between. The V gene's germline CDR1 is SNHLY and CDR2 FYNNEI. For the CDR3, the DNA is TGTGCCAGCAGGGTCTCGAATGAAAAACTGTTTTTT. This sequence encodes CASRVSNEKLFF. The entire variable domain, with the rest obtained from reference TRBV2 and TRBJ1-4, is as follows: EPEVTQTPSHQVTQMGQEVILRCVPISNHLYFYWYRQILGQKVEFLVSFYNNEISEKSEIFDDQFSVERPDGSNFTLKIRSTKLEDSAMYFCASRVSNEKLFFGSGTQLSVL.

The chain has TRBV7-2 and TRBJ2-3; 10 bases are a match to TRBD2. Losses at the gene ends were 2 bases for V and 1 base for J; bases not matched to a gene: 3. This CDR3 has 16 residues. Looked up from germline, CDR1 is SGHTA and CDR2 is FQGNSA. CDR3 amino acids: CASSLLGTSGTDTQYF. CDR3 sequence (DNA): TGTGCCAGCAGCTTACTTGGGACTAGCGGCACAGATACGCAGTATTTT.

The chain carries TRBV10-3 and TRBJ2-3; 7 bases match TRBD1. The germline V gene encodes CDR1 ENHRY and CDR2 SYGVKD. CDR3 length: 15 amino acids. V shed 2 bases, J shed 2 bases, and the junction held 4 bases outside the gene matches. As DNA, the CDR3 is TGTGCCATCAGTGAGCCACAGGGGTCCACAGATACGCAGTATTTT. The encoded protein is CAISEPQGSTDTQYF.

The chain is built from TRBV28 and TRBJ1-1; D is perhaps TRBD1 (5 bases). The CDR3 consists of 13 residues. V lost 2 bases, J lost 5 bases, and 9 bases lay in between. CDR1 MDHEN and CDR2 SYDVKM come from the germline V gene. The CDR3 DNA reads TGTGCCAGCAGTTTACAGGGTTGGACTGAAGCTTTCTTT. Protein product: CASSLQGWTEAFF.

This chain links TRBV19 with TRBJ2-7; 8 bases line up with TRBD1. V shed 3 bases and J 5 bases; nucleotides not matched to a gene: 12. The CDR3 is made up of 16 amino acids. CDR1 and CDR2 (germline): LNHDA, SQIVND (reference sequence). CDR3 coding DNA: TGTGCCAGTAGTATGGGGTGGACAGGGTTGAGTGACGAGCAGTACTTC. It translates to CASSMGWTGLSDEQYF.

V usage is TRBV6-5 and J usage is TRBJ2-2, with TRBD1 as a possible D gene (6 bases). V was trimmed by 4 bases and J by 4 bases, leaving 13 bases between them. CDR1 is MNHEY and CDR2 is SVGAGI in the germline V gene. The CDR3 covers 15 residues. CDR3 sequence reads: CASSSSGTPTGELFF. The CDR3, as DNA: TGTGCCAGCAGTTCATCCGGGACACCCACCGGGGAGCTGTTTTTT.

This rearrangement joins TRBV5-4 to TRBJ2-2; D not certain. Germline-derived CDR1 and CDR2 are SGHNT and YYREEE (reference sequence). The length of the CDR3 is 14 residues. V lost 1 base and J 0 bases, leaving 4 bases between the germline ends. The CDR3 coding sequence is TGTGCCAGCAGCTTGAGTTCGAACACCGGGGAGCTGTTTTTT. Protein: CASSLSSNTGELFF.

Here the CDR3 DNA reads TGCGCCAGCAGCCAAGGGGCCAGGAGCTCCTACGAGCAGTACTTC. Translated: CASSQGARSSYEQYF. The chain uses TRBV4-3 and TRBJ2-7; D gene ambiguous. V was clipped by 1 base and J by 0 bases, with 10 bases between them. CDR1 and CDR2 from the germline V gene are LGHNA and YSLEER. This CDR3 contains 15 residues.

This chain links TRBV28 with TRBJ2-5; D is unclear. Trimming took 10 bases from V and 2 from J, leaving 5 bases between them. The CDR3 is made up of 10 amino acids. Germline V gives CDR1 MDHEN, CDR2 SYDVKM. The CDR3 loop reads CATDQETQYF. Here the CDR3 DNA reads TGTGCCACCGATCAAGAGACCCAGTACTTC.

The J gene is TRBJ2-4, the V gene TRBV30; weak D call: TRBD1 (6 bases). The V end lost 5 bases, the J end lost 0 bases, and 11 bases lay between the germline ends. Germline V gene sequence: CDR1 GTSNPN, CDR2 SVGIG (reference sequence). The CDR3 has 14 amino acids. The CDR3 nucleotides are TGTGCCTGGGAAACAGGGTTAGCCAAAAACATTCAGTACTTC. This encodes CAWETGLAKNIQYF.

The rearrangement joins TRBV30 to TRBJ1-2; 7 positions match TRBD1. Trimming took 4 bases from V and 1 from J; bases not matched to a gene: 9. This CDR3 region has 15 residues. Germline CDR1 and CDR2: GTSNPN and SVGIG (reference sequence). CDR3 in amino acids: CAWNEGALDNYGYTF. CDR3 in DNA: TGTGCCTGGAACGAGGGGGCCCTCGATAACTATGGCTACACCTTC.

The V and J genes are TRBV11-2 and TRBJ2-2; D is unresolved. The CDR3 extends over 14 amino acids. Germline lookup yields CDR1 SGHAT and CDR2 FQNNGV. V was clipped by 5 bases and J by 7 bases, with 14 bases between them. CDR3: CASSTGWSGGELFF. CDR3 bases: TGTGCCAGCAGCACGGGCTGGAGTGGCGGGGAGCTGTTTTTT.

The rearrangement uses TRBV7-3 and TRBJ2-5; TRBD2 matches at 15 bases. This CDR3 is built from 17 residues. From germline, CDR1 is SGHTA and CDR2 FQGTGA. The V gene end was trimmed by 5 bases and the J gene end by 4 bases; junction bases not matched to a gene: 8. CDR3 bases: TGTGCCAGCAGCGCGGGACTAGCGGGAGGATCCGGAGAGACCCAGTACTTC. Translation gives CASSAGLAGGSGETQYF.

The chain is built from TRBV28 and TRBJ2-1; 9 nucleotides align to TRBD1. The germline CDR1 and CDR2 sequences are MDHEN and SYDVKM. The CDR3 covers 14 residues. Trimming removed 3 bases from V and 9 bases from J; junction bases left unmatched: 6. CDR3 sequence reads: CASSLVQGAGEQFF. CDR3 coding DNA: TGTGCCAGCAGTTTGGTACAGGGGGCAGGTGAGCAGTTCTTC. Drawing the rest from reference TRBV28 and TRBJ2-1, the complete variable domain is DVKVTQSSRYLVKRTGEKVFLECVQDMDHENMFWYRQDPGLGLRLIYFSYDVKMKEKGDIPEGYSVSREKKERFSLILESASTNQTSMYLCASSLVQGAGEQFFGPGTRLTVL.

The chain uses TRBV2 and TRBJ2-1; D possibly corresponds to TRBD2 (6 bases). The CDR3 spans 15 residues. Between the trimmed V and J ends, which lost 6 bases and 6 bases, there was a span of 18 bases. Germline CDR1 reads SNHLY; CDR2 reads FYNNEI. CDR3 coding DNA: TGTGCCAGCAGGAACGGGGGTATGAGTGGCAATGAGCAGTTCTTC. It yields the protein CASRNGGMSGNEQFF.